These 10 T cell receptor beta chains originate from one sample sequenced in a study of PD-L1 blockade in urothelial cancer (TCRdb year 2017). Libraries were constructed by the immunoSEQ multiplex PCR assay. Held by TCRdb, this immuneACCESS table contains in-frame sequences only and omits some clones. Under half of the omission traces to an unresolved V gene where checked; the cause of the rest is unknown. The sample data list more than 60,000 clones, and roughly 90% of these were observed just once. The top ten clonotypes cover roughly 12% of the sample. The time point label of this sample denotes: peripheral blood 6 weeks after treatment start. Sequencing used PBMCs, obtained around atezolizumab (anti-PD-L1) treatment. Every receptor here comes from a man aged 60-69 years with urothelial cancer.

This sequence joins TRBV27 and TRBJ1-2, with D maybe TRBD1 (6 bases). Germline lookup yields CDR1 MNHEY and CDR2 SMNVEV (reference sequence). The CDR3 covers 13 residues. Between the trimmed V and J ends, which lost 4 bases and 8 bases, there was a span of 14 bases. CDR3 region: CASSYTGSDGYTF. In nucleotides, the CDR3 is TGTGCCAGCAGTTATACAGGGTCCGACGGCTACACCTTC.

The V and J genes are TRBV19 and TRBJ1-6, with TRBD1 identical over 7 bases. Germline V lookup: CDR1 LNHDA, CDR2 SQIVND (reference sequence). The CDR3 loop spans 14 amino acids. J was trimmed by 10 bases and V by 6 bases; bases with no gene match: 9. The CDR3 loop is CASSPTGIRSPLHF. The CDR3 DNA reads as TGTGCCAGTAGCCCGACAGGGATTCGGTCACCCCTCCACTTT. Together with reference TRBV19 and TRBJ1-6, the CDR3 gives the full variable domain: DGGITQSPKYLFRKEGQNVTLSCEQNLNHDAMYWYRQDPGQGLRLIYYSQIVNDFQKGDIAEGYSVSREKKESFPLTVTSAQKNPTAFYLCASSPTGIRSPLHFGNGTRLTVT.

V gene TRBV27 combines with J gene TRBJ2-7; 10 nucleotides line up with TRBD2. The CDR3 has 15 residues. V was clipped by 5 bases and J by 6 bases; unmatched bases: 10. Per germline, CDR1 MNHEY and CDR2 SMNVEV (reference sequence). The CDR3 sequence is CASSPWASGSGEQYF. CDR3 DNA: TGTGCCAGCAGTCCATGGGCTAGCGGGAGTGGCGAGCAGTACTTC.

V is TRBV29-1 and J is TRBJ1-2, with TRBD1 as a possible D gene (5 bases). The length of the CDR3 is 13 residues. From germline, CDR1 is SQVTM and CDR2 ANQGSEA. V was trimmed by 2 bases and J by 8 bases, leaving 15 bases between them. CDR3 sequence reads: CSVEKLGGDGYTF. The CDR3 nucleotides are TGCAGCGTTGAAAAGTTAGGAGGGGACGGCTACACCTTC.

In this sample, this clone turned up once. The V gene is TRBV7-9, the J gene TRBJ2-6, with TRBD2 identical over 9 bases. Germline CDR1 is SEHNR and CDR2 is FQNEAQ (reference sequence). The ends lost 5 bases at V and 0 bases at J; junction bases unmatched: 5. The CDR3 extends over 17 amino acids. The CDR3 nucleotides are TGTGCCAGCAGCCTTAGCGGGGGCTACTCTGGGGCCAACGTCCTGACTTTC. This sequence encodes CASSLSGGYSGANVLTF.

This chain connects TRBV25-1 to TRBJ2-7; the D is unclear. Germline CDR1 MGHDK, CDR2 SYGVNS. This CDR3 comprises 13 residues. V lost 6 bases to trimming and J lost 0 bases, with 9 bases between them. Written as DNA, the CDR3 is TGTGCCAGCAGAAAGACACCCTCCTACGAGCAGTACTTC. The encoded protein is CASRKTPSYEQYF.

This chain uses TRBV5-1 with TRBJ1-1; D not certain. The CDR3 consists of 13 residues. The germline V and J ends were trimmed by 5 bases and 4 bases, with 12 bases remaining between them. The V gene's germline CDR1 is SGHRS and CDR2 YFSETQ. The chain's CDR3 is CASRQGAATEAFF. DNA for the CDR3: TGCGCCAGCAGGCAAGGAGCGGCCACTGAAGCTTTCTTT.

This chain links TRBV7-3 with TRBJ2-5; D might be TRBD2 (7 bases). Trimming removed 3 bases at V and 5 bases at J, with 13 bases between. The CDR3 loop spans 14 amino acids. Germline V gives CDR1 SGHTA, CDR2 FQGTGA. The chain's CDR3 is CASSFSGGSETQYF. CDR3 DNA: TGTGCCAGCAGCTTTTCGGGGGGCAGCGAGACCCAGTACTTC.

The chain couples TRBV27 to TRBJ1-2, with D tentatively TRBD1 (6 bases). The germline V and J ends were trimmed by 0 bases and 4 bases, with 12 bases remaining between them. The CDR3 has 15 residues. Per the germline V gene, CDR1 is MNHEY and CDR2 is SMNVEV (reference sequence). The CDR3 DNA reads TGTGCCAGCAGTTTATCGACGCAGGGGTTCTATGGCTACACCTTC. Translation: CASSLSTQGFYGYTF.

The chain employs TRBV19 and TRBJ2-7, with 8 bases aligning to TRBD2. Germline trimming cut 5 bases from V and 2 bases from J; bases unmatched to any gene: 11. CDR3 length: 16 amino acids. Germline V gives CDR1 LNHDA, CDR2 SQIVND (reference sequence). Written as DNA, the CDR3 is TGTGCCAGTAGTGCAAAAGGGACTAGATCTGCCTACGAGCAGTACTTC. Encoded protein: CASSAKGTRSAYEQYF.